These T cell receptor beta chains were read from a single sample in a study of cytomegalovirus exposure and HLA in healthy donors. Method: immunoSEQ multiplex PCR; TCRdb's copy keeps in-frame clones and lacks some. Of approximately 200,000 clones listed, 80% to 85% are singletons. Sequenced input: PBMCs. These receptors came from a woman between 18 and 30 years old in good health and CMV-seropositive. Both conserved end residues are part of each CDR3. A D gene is named only where the DNA matches it firmly. Not every row has a clone size; where given, it reads once, few, many or a size class.

abundance: .; d_gene: .; v_gene: TRBV4-3; j_gene: TRBJ2-4; CDR3aa: CASSLPGEANIQYF; CDR3nt: TGCGCCAGCAGCCTCCCTGGGGAGGCAAACATTCAGTACTTC
abundance: .; d_gene: .; v_gene: TRBV28; j_gene: TRBJ1-3; CDR3aa: CASSLDLRGKSGNTIYF; CDR3nt: TGTGCCAGCAGTTTAGATCTTCGGGGGAAGTCTGGAAACACCATATATTTT
abundance: .; d_gene: TRBD2; v_gene: TRBV5-1; j_gene: TRBJ2-3; CDR3aa: CASSLTSGVSDTQYF; CDR3nt: TGCGCCAGCAGCTTGACTAGCGGGGTCTCAGATACGCAGTATTTT
abundance: .; d_gene: TRBD1; v_gene: TRBV5-6; j_gene: TRBJ1-4; CDR3aa: CASSLTGTATNEKLFF; CDR3nt: TGTGCCAGCAGCCTCACGGGGACAGCAACTAATGAAAAACTGTTTTTT
abundance: .; d_gene: TRBD1; v_gene: TRBV30; j_gene: TRBJ1-4; CDR3aa: CAGNRDRGEKLFF; CDR3nt: TGTGCCGGAAACCGGGACAGGGGGGAAAAACTGTTTTTT
abundance: .; d_gene: .; v_gene: TRBV28; j_gene: TRBJ1-1; CDR3aa: CASGLSSTNTEAFF; CDR3nt: TGTGCCAGCGGATTATCATCTACGAACACTGAAGCTTTCTTT
abundance: .; d_gene: TRBD1; v_gene: TRBV6-1; j_gene: TRBJ2-4; CDR3aa: CASSVTPDRLKNIQYF; CDR3nt: TGTGCCAGCAGTGTCACCCCGGACAGGCTCAAAAACATTCAGTACTTC
abundance: .; d_gene: .; v_gene: TRBV7-3; j_gene: TRBJ2-3; CDR3aa: CASGRVSTDTQYF; CDR3nt: TGTGCCAGCGGCAGGGTGAGCACAGATACGCAGTATTTT
abundance: .; d_gene: .; v_gene: TRBV19; j_gene: TRBJ1-2; CDR3aa: CASTPQTGSYGYTF; CDR3nt: TGTGCCAGTACCCCCCAGACAGGATCTTATGGCTACACCTTC
abundance: .; d_gene: .; v_gene: TRBV18; j_gene: TRBJ1-2; CDR3aa: CASSPELQGRYGYTF; CDR3nt: TGTGCCAGCTCACCAGAATTACAGGGTCGCTATGGCTACACCTTC
abundance: .; d_gene: .; v_gene: TRBV7-2; j_gene: TRBJ1-2; CDR3aa: CASSLGGGRVNYGYTF; CDR3nt: TGTGCCAGCAGCTTAGGGGGGGGACGGGTTAACTATGGCTACACCTTC
abundance: .; d_gene: TRBD1; v_gene: TRBV6-6; j_gene: TRBJ2-5; CDR3aa: CASSPGDRGTRETQYF; CDR3nt: TGTGCCAGCAGCCCTGGGGACAGGGGGACCCGAGAGACCCAGTACTTC
abundance: few; d_gene: TRBD1; v_gene: TRBV7-2; j_gene: TRBJ2-5; CDR3aa: CASRRGQGQETQYF; CDR3nt: TGTGCCAGCAGACGAGGACAGGGACAAGAGACCCAGTACTTC
abundance: few; d_gene: .; v_gene: TRBV21-1; j_gene: TRBJ1-3; CDR3aa: CASSNGGSSGDTIYF; CDR3nt: TGTGCCAGCAGCAACGGGGGGTCCTCTGGGGACACCATATATTTT
abundance: .; d_gene: .; v_gene: TRBV18; j_gene: TRBJ2-1; CDR3aa: CASSPQGLPNEQFF; CDR3nt: TGTGCCAGCTCACCCCAGGGACTTCCCAATGAGCAGTTCTTC
abundance: .; d_gene: .; v_gene: TRBV13; j_gene: TRBJ2-7; CDR3aa: CASSLAAASYEQYF; CDR3nt: TGTGCCAGCAGCTTAGCAGCGGCGTCCTACGAGCAGTACTTC
abundance: .; d_gene: TRBD2; v_gene: TRBV29-1; j_gene: TRBJ2-3; CDR3aa: CSVGSGGGGFTDTQYF; CDR3nt: TGCAGCGTTGGGTCGGGAGGCGGGGGGTTCACAGATACGCAGTATTTT
abundance: .; d_gene: .; v_gene: TRBV7-9; j_gene: TRBJ2-1; CDR3aa: CASRRRNEQFF; CDR3nt: TGTGCCAGCCGGCGGCGCAATGAGCAGTTCTTC
abundance: once; d_gene: TRBD2; v_gene: TRBV5-6; j_gene: TRBJ2-2; CDR3aa: CASTEVAGGLGTGELFF; CDR3nt: TGTGCCAGCACAGAGGTAGCGGGGGGGCTGGGCACCGGGGAGCTGTTTTTT
abundance: once; d_gene: TRBD1; v_gene: TRBV6-1; j_gene: TRBJ1-1; CDR3aa: CASSLQGAEAFF; CDR3nt: TGTGCCAGCAGTTTACAGGGGGCTGAAGCTTTCTTT
abundance: .; d_gene: TRBD1; v_gene: TRBV28; j_gene: TRBJ2-3; CDR3aa: CASSPLRGLDTQYF; CDR3nt: TGTGCCAGCAGTCCCCTTAGGGGGCTCGATACGCAGTATTTT
abundance: few; d_gene: .; v_gene: TRBV4-3; j_gene: TRBJ1-4; CDR3aa: CASSQWGSSKDEKLFF; CDR3nt: TGCGCCAGCAGCCAATGGGGCAGCAGCAAAGATGAAAAACTGTTTTTT
abundance: once; d_gene: TRBD1; v_gene: TRBV2; j_gene: TRBJ1-2; CDR3aa: CASRPPGGDYGYTF; CDR3nt: TGTGCCAGCAGACCTCCAGGGGGCGACTATGGCTACACCTTC
abundance: few; d_gene: .; v_gene: TRBV9; j_gene: TRBJ2-2; CDR3aa: CASSRLVDTGELFF; CDR3nt: TGTGCCAGCAGCCGGTTGGTGGACACCGGGGAGCTGTTTTTT
abundance: .; d_gene: .; v_gene: TRBV30; j_gene: TRBJ2-3; CDR3aa: CAWTIGRGTDTQYF; CDR3nt: TGTGCCTGGACGATAGGGCGGGGCACAGATACGCAGTATTTT
abundance: .; d_gene: .; v_gene: TRBV27; j_gene: TRBJ1-1; CDR3aa: CASTSHSQNTEAFF; CDR3nt: TGTGCCAGCACCTCCCACAGCCAGAACACTGAAGCTTTCTTT
abundance: .; d_gene: TRBD2; v_gene: TRBV11-2; j_gene: TRBJ2-2; CDR3aa: CASSTLGGLAGGRTGELFF; CDR3nt: TGTGCCAGCAGCACACTTGGGGGACTAGCGGGGGGCCGCACCGGGGAGCTGTTTTTT
abundance: .; d_gene: TRBD2; v_gene: TRBV5-1; j_gene: TRBJ2-3; CDR3aa: CASSRLAGGSTDTQYF; CDR3nt: TGCGCCAGCAGCCGACTAGCGGGGGGGAGCACAGATACGCAGTATTTT
abundance: .; d_gene: TRBD1; v_gene: TRBV9; j_gene: TRBJ2-3; CDR3aa: CASSAGTGLGTDTQYF; CDR3nt: TGTGCCAGCAGCGCCGGGACAGGGTTAGGGACAGATACGCAGTATTTT
abundance: .; d_gene: TRBD2; v_gene: TRBV4-1; j_gene: TRBJ2-2; CDR3aa: CASSQLAGGLANTGELFF; CDR3nt: TGCGCCAGCAGCCAATTGGCGGGGGGGCTAGCGAACACCGGGGAGCTGTTTTTT
abundance: .; d_gene: .; v_gene: TRBV27; j_gene: TRBJ2-1; CDR3aa: CASSLSIADNEQFF; CDR3nt: TGTGCCAGCAGTTTATCGATTGCAGACAATGAGCAGTTCTTC
abundance: .; d_gene: .; v_gene: TRBV2; j_gene: TRBJ2-7; CDR3aa: CAREGGRRDEQYF; CDR3nt: TGTGCCAGAGAGGGGGGGAGGAGGGATGAGCAGTACTTC
abundance: .; d_gene: .; v_gene: TRBV30; j_gene: TRBJ1-5; CDR3aa: CACEGAAHQPQHF; CDR3nt: TGTGCCTGCGAAGGGGCGGCACATCAGCCCCAGCATTTT
abundance: few; d_gene: TRBD1; v_gene: TRBV4-2; j_gene: TRBJ1-4; CDR3aa: CASSQGTGNIGEKLFF; CDR3nt: TGTGCCAGCAGCCAGGGGACAGGGAACATTGGAGAAAAACTGTTTTTT
abundance: once; d_gene: .; v_gene: TRBV7-9; j_gene: TRBJ1-2; CDR3aa: CASSLAGRRGDGYTF; CDR3nt: TGTGCCAGCAGCTTAGCAGGTCGCAGGGGAGACGGCTACACCTTC
abundance: .; d_gene: .; v_gene: TRBV7-2; j_gene: TRBJ1-2; CDR3aa: CASSLGRSHNYGYTF; CDR3nt: TGTGCCAGCAGCTTAGGTCGGAGTCATAACTATGGCTACACCTTC
abundance: .; d_gene: TRBD2; v_gene: TRBV5-1; j_gene: TRBJ2-1; CDR3aa: CASSSSTVAGGPLNEQFF; CDR3nt: TGCGCCAGCAGCTCCTCAACCGTAGCGGGGGGGCCCCTCAATGAGCAGTTCTTC
abundance: .; d_gene: TRBD1; v_gene: TRBV19; j_gene: TRBJ1-1; CDR3aa: CASFRPGQGTEAFF; CDR3nt: TGTGCCAGTTTCAGACCGGGACAGGGCACTGAAGCTTTCTTT
abundance: few; d_gene: .; v_gene: TRBV28; j_gene: TRBJ1-1; CDR3aa: CASGDAANTEAFF; CDR3nt: TGTGCCAGCGGTGATGCGGCGAACACTGAAGCTTTCTTT
abundance: .; d_gene: TRBD1; v_gene: TRBV19; j_gene: TRBJ2-3; CDR3aa: CASSITGGRGDTQYF; CDR3nt: TGTGCCAGTAGTATAACAGGGGGCAGGGGAGATACGCAGTATTTT
abundance: few; d_gene: .; v_gene: TRBV4-1; j_gene: TRBJ2-2; CDR3aa: CASSQVRGTGELFF; CDR3nt: TGCGCCAGCAGCCAAGTCAGGGGAACCGGGGAGCTGTTTTTT
abundance: .; d_gene: .; v_gene: TRBV6-1; j_gene: TRBJ1-2; CDR3aa: CASSESLIADPIGYTF; CDR3nt: TGTGCCAGCAGTGAATCCCTGATAGCAGACCCCATCGGCTACACCTTC
abundance: .; d_gene: TRBD2; v_gene: TRBV4-2; j_gene: TRBJ2-4; CDR3aa: CASSGSGQLRIAKNIQYF; CDR3nt: TGTGCCAGCAGCGGTAGCGGGCAGCTAAGGATAGCCAAAAACATTCAGTACTTC
abundance: .; d_gene: TRBD1; v_gene: TRBV5-5; j_gene: TRBJ2-7; CDR3aa: CASSISRDRGTYEQYF; CDR3nt: TGTGCCAGCAGCATATCTCGGGACAGGGGAACCTACGAGCAGTACTTC
abundance: .; d_gene: .; v_gene: TRBV28; j_gene: TRBJ1-1; CDR3aa: CASTLQGNTEAFF; CDR3nt: TGTGCCAGCACACTCCAGGGTAACACTGAAGCTTTCTTT